Here is one TCR beta chain with its context. The antigen remains unidentified. This may stem from a read error, because a much larger clone lies one nucleotide away. Amplified TCR beta CDR3 regions derived from RNA transcripts. In the first-round RT-PCR of the TCR CDR3, the HTBI primer set was used. Each CDR3 protein is one row after TCRdb ran MiXCR on the multiplex PCR reads. This table has approximately 640,000 distinct CDR3 sequences, 15% to 20% appearing once. The data belong to a study of T cells in Graves' hyperthyroidism and ophthalmopathy. Regarding the study as a whole: Ophthalmopathy cases were set apart from stable hyperthyroidism by a 13 V-J model.

The CDR3 extends over 16 amino acids. Lactation, pregnancy, other autoimmune disease or uncontrolled infection led to exclusion of patients. Sequenced sample: blood. This chain connects TRBV12-3 or TRBV12-4 to TRBJ2-4; 7 bases match TRBD2. This clonotype was obtained from a middle-aged man with Graves' hyperthyroidism. Here the CDR3 reads CASTHSWEGARNIQYF. DNA of the CDR3: TGTGCCAGCACCCACTCCTGGGAGGGAGCCAGAAACATTCAGTACTTC.